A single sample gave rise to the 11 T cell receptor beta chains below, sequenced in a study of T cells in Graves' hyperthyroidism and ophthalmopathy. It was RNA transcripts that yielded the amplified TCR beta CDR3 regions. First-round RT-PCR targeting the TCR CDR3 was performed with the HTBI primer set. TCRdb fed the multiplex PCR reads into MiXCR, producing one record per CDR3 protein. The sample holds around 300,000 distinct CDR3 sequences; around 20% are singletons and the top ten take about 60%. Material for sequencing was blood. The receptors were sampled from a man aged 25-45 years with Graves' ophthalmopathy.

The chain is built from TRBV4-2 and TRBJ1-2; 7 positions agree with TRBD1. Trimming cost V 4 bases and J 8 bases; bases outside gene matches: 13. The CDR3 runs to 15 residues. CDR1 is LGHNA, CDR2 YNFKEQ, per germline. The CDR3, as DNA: TGTGCCAGCAGCCCCACGGGGACAGACACAACCGGCTACACCTTC. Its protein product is CASSPTGTDTTGYTF.

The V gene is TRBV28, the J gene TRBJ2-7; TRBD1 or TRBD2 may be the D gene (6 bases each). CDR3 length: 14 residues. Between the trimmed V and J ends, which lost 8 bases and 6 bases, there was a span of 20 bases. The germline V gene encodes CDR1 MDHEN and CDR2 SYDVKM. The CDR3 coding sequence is TGTGCCAGCGTAAAGGGGGGAAGGTTTGGCGAGCAGTACTTC. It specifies CASVKGGRFGEQYF.

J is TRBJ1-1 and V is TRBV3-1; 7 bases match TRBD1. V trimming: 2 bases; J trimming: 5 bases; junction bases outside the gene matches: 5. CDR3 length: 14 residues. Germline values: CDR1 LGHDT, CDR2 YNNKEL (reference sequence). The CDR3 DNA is TGTGCCAGCAGCCAATCAGGGGGATCAACTGAAGCTTTCTTT. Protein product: CASSQSGGSTEAFF.

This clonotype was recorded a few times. The chain's CDR3 is CATIGQGGTEAFF. CDR3 coding DNA: TGTGCCACCATAGGACAGGGGGGCACTGAAGCTTTCTTT. The chain couples TRBV24-1 to TRBJ1-1, with 10 bases that match TRBD1. CDR3 length: 13 amino acids. The V gene's germline CDR1 is KGHDR and CDR2 SFDVKD. V lost 8 bases and J lost 4; bases outside the gene matches: 3.

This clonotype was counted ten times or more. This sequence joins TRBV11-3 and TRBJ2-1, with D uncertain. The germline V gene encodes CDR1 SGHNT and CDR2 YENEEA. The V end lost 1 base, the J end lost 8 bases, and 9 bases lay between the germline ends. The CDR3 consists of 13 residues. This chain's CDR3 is CASSLGPMDEQFF. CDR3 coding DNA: TGTGCCAGCAGCTTAGGGCCCATGGATGAGCAGTTCTTC.

The CDR3: CASSSTSGGYEQYF. The DNA for the CDR3 is TGTGCCAGCTCATCGACTAGCGGGGGATACGAGCAGTACTTC. The rearrangement uses TRBV18 and TRBJ2-7; 12 bases match TRBD2. The CDR3 is 14 amino acids. Germline trimming cut 5 bases from V and 4 bases from J; bases unmatched to any gene: 3. In germline, CDR1 is KGHSH, CDR2 LQKENI.

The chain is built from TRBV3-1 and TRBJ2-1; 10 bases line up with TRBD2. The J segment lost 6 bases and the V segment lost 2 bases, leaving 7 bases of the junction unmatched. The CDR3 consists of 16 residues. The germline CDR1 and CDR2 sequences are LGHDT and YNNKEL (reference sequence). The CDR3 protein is CASSQSASGRTNEQFF. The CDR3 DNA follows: TGTGCCAGCAGCCAATCGGCTAGCGGGAGAACCAATGAGCAGTTCTTC.

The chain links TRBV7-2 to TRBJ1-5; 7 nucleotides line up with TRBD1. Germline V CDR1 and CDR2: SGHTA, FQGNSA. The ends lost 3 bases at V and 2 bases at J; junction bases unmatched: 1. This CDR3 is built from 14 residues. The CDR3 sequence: CASSFQGGNQPQHF. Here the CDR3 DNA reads TGTGCCAGCAGCTTTCAGGGGGGCAATCAGCCCCAGCATTTT.

The CDR3 sequence: CATRGQMNTEAFF. The DNA for the CDR3 is TGTGCCACCAGAGGACAGATGAACACTGAAGCTTTCTTT. The J gene is TRBJ1-1, the V gene TRBV15, with TRBD1 as a possible D gene (6 bases). The ends were cut back, 6 bases at V and 0 bases at J, with 8 bases in the middle. This CDR3 spans 13 amino acids. Per the germline V gene, CDR1 is LNHNV and CDR2 is YYDKDF (reference sequence).

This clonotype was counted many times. Here the CDR3 DNA reads TGCGCCAGCAGCTCCGGGACAGCTTACACCGGGGAGCTGTTTTTT. It encodes CASSSGTAYTGELFF. The chain links TRBV5-1 to TRBJ2-2, with 7 nucleotides matching TRBD1. V dropped 3 bases and J dropped 3; count of bases not matched to a gene: 5. The CDR3 runs to 15 residues. The germline V gene encodes CDR1 SGHRS and CDR2 YFSETQ.

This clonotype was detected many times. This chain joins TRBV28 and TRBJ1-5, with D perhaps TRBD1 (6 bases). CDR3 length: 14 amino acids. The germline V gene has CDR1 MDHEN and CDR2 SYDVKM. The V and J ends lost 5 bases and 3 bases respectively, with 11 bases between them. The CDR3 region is CASSPTGNNQPQHF. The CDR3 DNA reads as TGTGCCAGCAGTCCAACAGGGAACAATCAGCCCCAGCATTTT. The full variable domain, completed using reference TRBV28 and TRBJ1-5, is DVKVTQSSRYLVKRTGEKVFLECVQDMDHENMFWYRQDPGLGLRLIYFSYDVKMKEKGDIPEGYSVSREKKERFSLILESASTNQTSMYLCASSPTGNNQPQHFGDGTRLSIL.